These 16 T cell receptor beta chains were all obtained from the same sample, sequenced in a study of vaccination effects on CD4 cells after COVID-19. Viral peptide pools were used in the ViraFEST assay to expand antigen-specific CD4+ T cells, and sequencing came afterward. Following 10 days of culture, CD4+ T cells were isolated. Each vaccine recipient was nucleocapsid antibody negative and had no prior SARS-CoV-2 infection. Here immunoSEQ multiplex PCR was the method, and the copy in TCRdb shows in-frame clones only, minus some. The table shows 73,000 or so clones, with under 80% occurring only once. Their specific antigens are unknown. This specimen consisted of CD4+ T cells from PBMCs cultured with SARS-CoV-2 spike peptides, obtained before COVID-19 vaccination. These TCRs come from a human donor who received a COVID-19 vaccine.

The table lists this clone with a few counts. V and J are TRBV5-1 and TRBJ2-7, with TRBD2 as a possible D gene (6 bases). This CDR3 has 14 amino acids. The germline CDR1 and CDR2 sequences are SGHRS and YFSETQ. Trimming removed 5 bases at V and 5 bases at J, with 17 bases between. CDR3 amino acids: CASSPEGGTNEQYV. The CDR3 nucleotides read TGCGCCAGCAGTCCCGAAGGAGGGACGAACGAGCAGTACGTC.

The CDR3 sequence: CAVGTSGGALAGTDTQYF. CDR3 DNA: TGTGCCGTCGGGACTAGCGGGGGGGCCTTGGCTGGCACAGATACGCAGTATTTT. The chain combines TRBV10-3 with TRBJ2-3, with 16 bases lining up with TRBD2. This CDR3 is built from 18 residues. V trimming: 11 bases; J trimming: 1 base; junction bases outside the gene matches: 12. Germline V gene lookup returns CDR1 ENHRY and CDR2 SYGVKD.

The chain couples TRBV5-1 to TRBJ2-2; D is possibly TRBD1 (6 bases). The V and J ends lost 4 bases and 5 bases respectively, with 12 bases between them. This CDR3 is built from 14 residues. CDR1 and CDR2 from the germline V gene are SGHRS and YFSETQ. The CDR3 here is CASSLGGQTGELFF. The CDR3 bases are TGCGCCAGCAGCCTGGGCGGACAGACCGGGGAGCTGTTTTTT.

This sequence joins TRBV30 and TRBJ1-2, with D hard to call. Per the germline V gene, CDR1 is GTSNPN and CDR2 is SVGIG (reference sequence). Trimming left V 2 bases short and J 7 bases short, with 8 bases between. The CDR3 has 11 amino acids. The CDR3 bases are TGTGCCTGGAGTAATACTGCTGGCTACACCTTC. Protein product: CAWSNTAGYTF. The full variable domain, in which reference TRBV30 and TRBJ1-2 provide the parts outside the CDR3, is SQTIHQWPATLVQPVGSPLSLECTVEGTSNPNLYWYRQAAGRGLQLLFYSVGIGQISSEVPQNLSASRPQDRQFILSSKKLLLSDSGFYLCAWSNTAGYTFGSGTRLTVV.

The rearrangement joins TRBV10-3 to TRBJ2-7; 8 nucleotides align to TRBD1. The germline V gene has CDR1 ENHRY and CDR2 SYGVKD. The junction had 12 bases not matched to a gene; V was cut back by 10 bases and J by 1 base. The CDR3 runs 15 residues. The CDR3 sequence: CATSRDRQTSYEQYV. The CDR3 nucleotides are TGTGCCACCAGCCGGGACAGGCAAACTTCCTACGAGCAGTACGTC.

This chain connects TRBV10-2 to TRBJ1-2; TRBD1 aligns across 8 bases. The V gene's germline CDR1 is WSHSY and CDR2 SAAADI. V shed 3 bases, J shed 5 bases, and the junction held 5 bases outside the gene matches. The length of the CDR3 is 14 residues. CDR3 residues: CASSEQGTGYGYTF. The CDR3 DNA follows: TGCGCCAGCAGTGAACAAGGGACAGGATATGGCTACACCTTC.

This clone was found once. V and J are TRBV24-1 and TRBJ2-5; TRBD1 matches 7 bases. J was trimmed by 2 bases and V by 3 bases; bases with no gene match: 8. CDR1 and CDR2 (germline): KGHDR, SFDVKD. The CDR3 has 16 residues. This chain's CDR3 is CATSDIGGVSQETQYF. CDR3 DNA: TGTGCCACCAGTGATATAGGGGGCGTTAGTCAAGAGACCCAGTACTTC.

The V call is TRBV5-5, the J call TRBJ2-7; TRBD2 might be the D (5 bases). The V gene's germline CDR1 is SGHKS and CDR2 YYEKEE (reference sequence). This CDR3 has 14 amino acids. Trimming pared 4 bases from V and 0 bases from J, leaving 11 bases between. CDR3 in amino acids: CASSRTYSSYEQYV. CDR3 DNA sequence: TGTGCCAGCAGCCGGACTTATAGCTCCTACGAGCAGTACGTC.

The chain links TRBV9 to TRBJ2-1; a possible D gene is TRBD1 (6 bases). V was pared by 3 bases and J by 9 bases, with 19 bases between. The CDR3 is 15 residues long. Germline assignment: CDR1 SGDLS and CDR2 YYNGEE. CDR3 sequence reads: CASSALTDGGTEQFF. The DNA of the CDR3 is TGTGCCAGCAGCGCTCTGACCGATGGGGGCACTGAGCAGTTCTTC.

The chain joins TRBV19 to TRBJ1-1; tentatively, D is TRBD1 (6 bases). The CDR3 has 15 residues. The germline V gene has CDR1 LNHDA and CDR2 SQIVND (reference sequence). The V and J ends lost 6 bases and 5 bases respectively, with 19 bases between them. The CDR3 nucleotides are TGTGCCAGTAGGGACGGCAGCATTCAGGGGACTGAAGCTTTCTTT. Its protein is CASRDGSIQGTEAFF.

In DNA, the CDR3 is TGCGCCAGCAGCTTGGATAGACTAGCGGGGGGTGATGAGCAGTTCTTC. Residues: CASSLDRLAGGDEQFF. J is TRBJ2-1 and V is TRBV5-1, with 13 nucleotides matching TRBD2. Germline V gene data show CDR1 as SGHRS and CDR2 as YFSETQ. The J segment lost 8 bases and the V segment lost 0 bases, leaving 5 bases of the junction unmatched. The CDR3 runs 16 residues.

The CDR3 nucleotides are TGTGCCAGCAGCTTCGGGACGGCGAACACCGGGGAGCTGTTTTTT. Translation gives CASSFGTANTGELFF. The chain is built from TRBV3-1 (or the pseudogene TRBV3-2) and TRBJ2-2; D is tentatively TRBD1 or TRBD2 (5 bases each). From germline, CDR1 is LGHDT and CDR2 YNNKEL (reference sequence). CDR3 length: 15 residues. V dropped 5 bases and J dropped 0 bases, with 10 bases sitting between them.

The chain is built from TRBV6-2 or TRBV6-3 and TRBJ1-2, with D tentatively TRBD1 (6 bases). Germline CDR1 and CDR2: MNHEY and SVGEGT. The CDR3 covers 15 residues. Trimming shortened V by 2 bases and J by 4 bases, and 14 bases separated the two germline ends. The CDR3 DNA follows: TGTGCCAGCAGTTACGGATCCGGGACAATCTATGGCTACACCTTC. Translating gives CASSYGSGTIYGYTF.

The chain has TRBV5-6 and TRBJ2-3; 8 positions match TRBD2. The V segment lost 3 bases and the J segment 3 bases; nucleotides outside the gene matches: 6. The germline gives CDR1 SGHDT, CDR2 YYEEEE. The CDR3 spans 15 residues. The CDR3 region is CASSSPGGRTDTQYF. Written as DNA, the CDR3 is TGTGCCAGCAGCTCACCGGGGGGGCGGACAGATACGCAGTATTTT.

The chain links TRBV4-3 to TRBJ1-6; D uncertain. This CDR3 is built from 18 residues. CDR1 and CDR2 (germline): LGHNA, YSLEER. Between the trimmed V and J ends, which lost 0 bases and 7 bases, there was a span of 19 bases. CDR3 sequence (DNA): TGCGCCAGCAGCCAAGATTTTTACAGCAATAGCTTCAATTCACCCCTCCACTTT. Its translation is CASSQDFYSNSFNSPLHF.

The CDR3 loop reads CASSLATEYGYGYTF. The CDR3, as DNA: TGTGCCAGCAGCTTAGCCACAGAATACGGCTATGGCTACACCTTC. The J gene is TRBJ1-2, the V gene TRBV7-2; D not resolved. Germline-derived CDR1 and CDR2 are SGHTA and FQGNSA. V was trimmed by 0 bases and J by 4 bases, leaving 12 bases between them. This CDR3 contains 15 residues.